This TCR beta chain was documented in a study of shared clonotypes between healthy human individuals. TCRdb's copy holds only in-frame clones and misses some; the assay was immunoSEQ multiplex PCR. The sample shows roughly 2.1 million clones, roughly 91% of them seen only once. The study, taken as a whole, reports: Generally, naive subsets came out with larger estimated richness than memory subsets.

CDR3 size: 14 residues. Germline V gene lookup returns CDR1 SGHAT and CDR2 FQNNGV. The V and J ends lost 4 bases and 5 bases respectively, with 11 bases between them. As for this clone: What it binds is not known.

CD45RO-negative cells were positively selected for CCR7, leaving out terminally differentiated effector memory CD45RA+ cells. Nashville, Tennessee was home to all donors, who were Caucasian adults. Input material: naive CD8+ T cells from PBMCs. The genes are TRBV11-2 and TRBJ2-2, with a tentative D call TRBD2 (6 bases). This TCR was recovered from a man younger than 35 in good health. Some clones in this sample may be carry-over from other donors' samples. The CDR3 protein is CASSWFGGTGELFF. CDR3 coding DNA: TGTGCCAGCAGCTGGTTTGGGGGGACCGGGGAGCTGTTTTTT.